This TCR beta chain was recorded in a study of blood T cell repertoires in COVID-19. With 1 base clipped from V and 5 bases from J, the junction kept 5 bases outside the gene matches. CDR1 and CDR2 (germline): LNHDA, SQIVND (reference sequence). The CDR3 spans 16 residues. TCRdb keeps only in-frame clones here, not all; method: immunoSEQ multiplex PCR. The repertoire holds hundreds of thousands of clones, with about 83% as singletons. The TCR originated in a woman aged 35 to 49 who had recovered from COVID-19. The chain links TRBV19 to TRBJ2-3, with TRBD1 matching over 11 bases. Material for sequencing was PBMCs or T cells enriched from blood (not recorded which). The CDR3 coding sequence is TGTGCCAGTAGTATAGCATGGGGACAGGGGGTAGATACGCAGTATTTT. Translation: CASSIAWGQGVDTQYF.